This passage covers 29 T cell receptor beta chains from one sample sequenced in a study of T cell responses to AZD1222 COVID-19 vaccine. Assay: immunoSEQ multiplex PCR; the TCRdb copy retains only in-frame clones and omits some. The sample carries around 140,000 clones, 80% to 95% recorded once. The sequences come from peripheral blood, collected 28 days after the second AZD1222 dose. The receptors shown here come from an adult who received the AZD1222 COVID-19 vaccine.

The CDR3 nucleotides read TGTGCCAGCAGTGAAGGTGAGCCCCGGTATGGCTACACCTTC. It specifies CASSEGEPRYGYTF. The chain couples TRBV6-1 to TRBJ1-2; D unresolved. Germline V lookup: CDR1 MNHNS, CDR2 SASEGT. Trimming left V 1 base short and J 5 bases short, with 11 bases between. The CDR3 runs to 14 residues.

This chain uses TRBV27 with TRBJ2-7; no firm D call. The length of the CDR3 is 13 residues. The ends were cut back, 8 bases at V and 0 bases at J, with 11 bases in the middle. Germline V gene data show CDR1 as MNHEY and CDR2 as SMNVEV (reference sequence). The CDR3 sequence: CASGYQSSYEQYF. The CDR3 DNA reads as TGTGCCAGCGGTTACCAGAGCTCCTACGAGCAGTACTTC.

J is TRBJ2-2 and V is TRBV19, with TRBD1 identical over 9 bases. Germline values: CDR1 LNHDA, CDR2 SQIVND (reference sequence). This CDR3 has 15 amino acids. Losses at the gene ends were 5 bases for V and 5 bases for J; bases not matched to a gene: 6. Here the CDR3 DNA reads TGTGCCAGTAGTTTACAGACAGGGGGGACCGGGGAGCTGTTTTTT. Its protein product is CASSLQTGGTGELFF.

The chain employs TRBV20-1 and TRBJ1-2, with 9 bases lining up with TRBD1. The V and J ends lost 5 bases and 7 bases, in that order; junction bases with no gene match: 14. From germline, CDR1 is DFQATT and CDR2 SNEGSKA (reference sequence). The CDR3 length is 15 residues. The chain's CDR3 is CSAGGTGNFMGGYTF. The DNA of the CDR3 is TGCAGTGCTGGTGGGACAGGGAACTTTATGGGTGGCTACACCTTC.

The chain joins TRBV4-3 to TRBJ1-6, with TRBD1 identical over 8 bases. Germline CDR1 reads LGHNA; CDR2 reads YSLEER. CDR3 length: 15 amino acids. V shed 1 base and J 8 bases; nucleotides not matched to a gene: 4. The CDR3 spells CASSQGTGLDSPLHF. In DNA form, the CDR3 reads TGCGCCAGCAGCCAAGGGACAGGGTTAGATTCACCCCTCCACTTT.

The rearrangement links TRBV19 to TRBJ1-1; 7 positions agree with TRBD1. The V segment lost 6 bases and the J segment 7 bases; nucleotides outside the gene matches: 14. Per germline, CDR1 LNHDA and CDR2 SQIVND (reference sequence). The CDR3 is 15 amino acids. The CDR3 reads CASRLSLTGSGEAFF. Here the CDR3 DNA reads TGTGCCAGTAGGCTCTCTCTGACAGGGTCGGGTGAAGCTTTCTTT.

There are a few counts of this clone. J is TRBJ1-2 and V is TRBV2, with 7 positions matching TRBD1. V was pared by 4 bases and J by 5 bases, with 1 base of the junction left unmatched. The germline V gene has CDR1 SNHLY and CDR2 FYNNEI. The length of the CDR3 is 12 residues. The CDR3, as DNA: TGTGCCAGCAGTGCGACAGGGTATGGCTACACCTTC. Its translation is CASSATGYGYTF.

As to this clone: Other DNA sequences in this sample translate to the same CDR3. This rearrangement joins TRBV28 to TRBJ1-2; D possibly corresponds to TRBD1 (6 bases). The CDR3 consists of 14 residues. The V end lost 3 bases, the J end lost 2 bases, and 10 bases lay between the germline ends. The germline V gene encodes CDR1 MDHEN and CDR2 SYDVKM. CDR3 protein: CASSLSGANYGYTF. CDR3 nucleotides: TGTGCCAGCAGTTTGTCAGGGGCGAACTATGGCTACACCTTC.

The genes are TRBV18 and TRBJ2-5, with TRBD2 as a possible D gene (6 bases). The V gene's germline CDR1 is KGHSH and CDR2 LQKENI. The germline V and J ends were trimmed by 3 bases and 2 bases, with 22 bases remaining between them. The CDR3 contains 18 residues. Here the CDR3 DNA reads TGTGCCAGCTCACCCTTTGAATCGAGGAGCGGGCTTCAAGAGACCCAGTACTTC. It yields the protein CASSPFESRSGLQETQYF.

The chain combines TRBV28 with TRBJ1-2, with D uncertain. V lost 5 bases and J lost 3, with 19 bases in between. CDR3 length: 16 residues. The V gene's germline CDR1 is MDHEN and CDR2 SYDVKM. CDR3: CASSPLGTLAHYGYTF. Written as DNA, the CDR3 is TGTGCCAGCAGTCCCCTCGGTACATTGGCACACTATGGCTACACCTTC.

The chain recombines TRBV6-5 with TRBJ1-6; D perhaps matches TRBD1 (5 bases). The germline CDR1 and CDR2 sequences are MNHEY and SVGAGI. V lost 8 bases, J lost 5 bases, and 16 bases lay in between. The CDR3 has 15 amino acids. The CDR3 DNA reads TGTGCCAGCGGGACTTCTTGGGGCAATAATTCACCCCTCCACTTT. This encodes CASGTSWGNNSPLHF.

About this clone: Other DNA sequences in this specimen translate into the identical CDR3. J is TRBJ1-5 and V is TRBV28, with D perhaps matching TRBD1 (5 bases). V lost 2 bases and J 7 bases, leaving 6 bases between the germline ends. CDR1 and CDR2 (germline): MDHEN, SYDVKM. The CDR3 has 12 residues. The chain's CDR3 is CASSLRGQPQHF. CDR3 in DNA: TGTGCCAGCAGTTTAAGGGGACAGCCCCAGCATTTT.

This chain connects TRBV27 to TRBJ1-6; D is undetermined. Looked up from germline, CDR1 is MNHEY and CDR2 is SMNVEV (reference sequence). The V gene lost 3 bases and the J gene lost 10 bases, with 13 bases spanning the gap. The CDR3 sequence is 14 residues long. CDR3 region: CASSFPWAGSPLHF. The CDR3 DNA reads TGTGCCAGCAGTTTCCCTTGGGCGGGATCACCCCTCCACTTT.

CDR3 sequence: CASSRQLPDNQPQHF. The CDR3 DNA reads as TGTGCCAGCAGTAGACAGCTCCCGGACAATCAGCCCCAGCATTTT. The rearrangement links TRBV27 to TRBJ1-5, with a tentative D call TRBD1 (5 bases). Germline loops: CDR1 MNHEY, CDR2 SMNVEV (reference sequence). The CDR3 length is 15 residues. V was shortened by 5 bases and J by 3 bases, with 14 bases between the two germline ends.

The chain joins TRBV10-1 to TRBJ1-6, with a weak D call TRBD1 (5 bases). CDR1 and CDR2 (germline): WNHNN, SYGVQD (reference sequence). The CDR3 totals 13 residues. V gave up 6 bases and J gave up 5 bases, with 8 bases separating them. The CDR3 region is CASSRENNSPLHF. CDR3 coding DNA: TGCGCCAGCAGCAGGGAAAATAATTCACCCCTCCACTTT.

About this clone: Because the CDR3's place on the DNA is in doubt, the DNA is left out and the CDR3 is given as listed by TCRdb. The V and J genes are TRBV2 and TRBJ1-1. The CDR3 adds up to 13 amino acids, both ends counted. In germline, CDR1 is SNHLY, CDR2 FYNNEI. The CDR3 reads CASILEANTEAFF.

The chain links TRBV6-2 or TRBV6-3 to TRBJ2-7; D gene unclear. The CDR3 is 14 amino acids. Germline CDR1 is MNHEY and CDR2 is SVGEGT. Trimming removed 2 bases at V and 2 bases at J, with 10 bases between. The CDR3 here is CASSYLLATYEQYF. The CDR3 DNA is TGTGCCAGCAGTTACCTGTTGGCTACCTACGAGCAGTACTTC.

This clone came up once. The chain employs TRBV4-1 and TRBJ2-5; D might be TRBD1 or TRBD2, each matching 5 bases. CDR1 MGHRA and CDR2 YSYEKL come from the germline V gene. This CDR3 is built from 14 residues. Trimming left V 3 bases short and J 5 bases short, with 13 bases between. The CDR3 loop reads CASSQGTGRETQYF. The CDR3, as DNA: TGCGCCAGCAGCCAGGGGACCGGCCGGGAGACCCAGTACTTC.

J is TRBJ1-1 and V is TRBV28; 7 positions match TRBD1. The CDR3 consists of 16 residues. With 5 bases clipped from V and 7 bases from J, the junction kept 16 bases outside the gene matches. Germline V gene lookup returns CDR1 MDHEN and CDR2 SYDVKM. Here the CDR3 reads CASSGGTDLIFNEAFF. The CDR3 region has the DNA TGTGCCAGCAGTGGAGGGACAGACCTTATTTTTAATGAAGCTTTCTTT.

The V gene is TRBV5-1, the J gene TRBJ1-1; 8 bases fit TRBD1. The ends lost 0 bases at V and 6 bases at J; junction bases unmatched: 7. Germline V CDR1 and CDR2: SGHRS, YFSETQ. CDR3 length: 15 amino acids. This chain's CDR3 is CASSLEGTGGSEAFF. The CDR3 DNA is TGCGCCAGCAGCTTGGAGGGGACAGGTGGCTCTGAAGCTTTCTTT.

The rearrangement links TRBV7-3 to TRBJ1-1; a possible D gene is TRBD1 (5 bases). The germline V gene encodes CDR1 SGHTA and CDR2 FQGTGA. V was shortened by 0 bases and J by 2 bases, with 10 bases between the two germline ends. There are 15 residues in the CDR3. CDR3 in amino acids: CASSLTMTVNTEAFF. For the CDR3, the DNA is TGTGCCAGCAGCTTAACGATGACAGTTAACACTGAAGCTTTCTTT.

J is TRBJ2-1 and V is TRBV9; D is ambiguous. Germline assignment: CDR1 SGDLS and CDR2 YYNGEE. This CDR3 spans 15 amino acids. The V end was cut by 0 bases, the J end by 1 base, with 8 bases between. As DNA, the CDR3 is TGTGCCAGCAGCGTAGGGGCTGTTTCCTACAATGAGCAGTTCTTC. This translates into CASSVGAVSYNEQFF.

This chain links TRBV28 with TRBJ1-1, with TRBD1 identical over 8 bases. The CDR3 totals 13 residues. The trim removed 8 bases at V and 10 bases at J, leaving 12 bases unmatched. Per the germline V gene, CDR1 is MDHEN and CDR2 is SYDVKM. In nucleotides, the CDR3 is TGTGCCAGCCTTGGGACAGGCCCTTGGATAGCTTTCTTT. Its protein is CASLGTGPWIAFF.

The CDR3 DNA sequence: TGTGCCAGCAGTTTAGGGGAGAATCGGTTCTTC. Amino acid sequence: CASSLGENRFF. The chain uses TRBV6-5 and TRBJ2-1; D may match TRBD1 or TRBD2 (5 bases each). The length of the CDR3 is 11 residues. The germline V gene has CDR1 MNHEY and CDR2 SVGAGI. With 4 bases removed from V and 15 bases from J, the gap between germline ends came to 13 bases.

In nucleotides, the CDR3 is TGTGCCAGCAGCTTAGGGACTACAAATGAGCAGTTCTTC. This translates into CASSLGTTNEQFF. V is TRBV7-8 and J is TRBJ2-1; D perhaps matches TRBD2 (6 bases). V lost 1 base and J 7 bases, leaving 8 bases between the germline ends. The CDR3 is made up of 13 amino acids. Germline assignment: CDR1 SGHVS and CDR2 FQNEAQ.

This chain uses TRBV27 with TRBJ1-2; unclear D gene. The V end was cut by 6 bases, the J end by 4 bases, with 18 bases between. The CDR3 runs 15 residues. Germline V CDR1 and CDR2: MNHEY, SMNVEV (reference sequence). CDR3 sequence reads: CASSRRTGNLYGYTF. In nucleotides, the CDR3 is TGTGCCAGCAGCCGTCGGACGGGAAACCTCTATGGCTACACCTTC.

The rearrangement links TRBV5-1 to TRBJ2-7; D not certain. CDR1 is SGHRS and CDR2 is YFSETQ in the germline V gene. This CDR3 has 15 residues. Trimming shortened V by 1 base and J by 2 bases, and 13 bases separated the two germline ends. CDR3 DNA: TGCGCCAGCAGCTTGAATGGGGTGGGCCCCTACGAGCAGTACTTC. Its protein is CASSLNGVGPYEQYF.

The chain uses TRBV29-1 and TRBJ2-7; TRBD2 matches 9 bases. The J segment lost 3 bases and the V segment lost 5 bases, leaving 8 bases of the junction unmatched. This CDR3 has 14 residues. CDR1 SQVTM and CDR2 ANQGSEA come from the germline V gene. CDR3 protein: CSVMRSAGGYEQYF. In DNA form, the CDR3 reads TGCAGCGTTATGAGGTCAGCGGGAGGCTACGAGCAGTACTTC.

The rearrangement links TRBV27 to TRBJ2-7; D gene ambiguous. The length of the CDR3 is 11 residues. The V gene's germline CDR1 is MNHEY and CDR2 SMNVEV (reference sequence). Trimming stripped 3 bases from V and 7 bases from J, with 7 bases between. In nucleotides, the CDR3 is TGTGCCAGCAGTTTTGGGCAAGAGCAGTACTTC. Translated: CASSFGQEQYF.